The 17 T cell receptor beta chains listed next were all sequenced from one sample in a study of shared clonotypes between healthy human individuals (TCRdb year 2020). Library preparation employed the immunoSEQ multiplex PCR assay. TCRdb re-hosts the immuneACCESS table, in-frame sequences only. Its copies lack some clones; in the studies checked, an unresolved V gene accounts for under half of them, and the cause for the rest is not known. This sample is represented by about 2.4 million clones; 93% of them were singletons. Approximately 0.37% of the sample rests with the top ten. The material sequenced was naive CD4+ T cells from PBMCs. Read against the paper, the sample's cell subset or site label means: CD45RA+ positively selected. The receptors were gathered from a man aged 18-30 years in good health. Some clones in this sample may be carry-over from other donors' samples.

V usage is TRBV28 and J usage is TRBJ2-7, with a possible D match to TRBD1 (5 bases). Germline CDR1 MDHEN, CDR2 SYDVKM. The CDR3 has 14 amino acids. Trimming took off 3 bases at V and 3 bases at J, with 12 bases between the two ends. CDR3 sequence: CASSLPDIVYEQYF. Written as DNA, the CDR3 is TGTGCCAGCAGTTTGCCGGACATAGTCTACGAGCAGTACTTC.

CDR3 coding DNA: TGTGCCTGGAGTCGTTTTGATCCGGCCCAGCATTTT. It specifies CAWSRFDPAQHF. The chain recombines TRBV30 with TRBJ1-5; D not resolved. Germline CDR1 and CDR2: GTSNPN and SVGIG (reference sequence). Trimming shortened V by 2 bases and J by 11 bases, and 13 bases separated the two germline ends. The CDR3 is made up of 12 amino acids. The full variable domain, with the rest looked up from reference TRBV30 and TRBJ1-5, is SQTIHQWPATLVQPVGSPLSLECTVEGTSNPNLYWYRQAAGRGLQLLFYSVGIGQISSEVPQNLSASRPQDRQFILSSKKLLLSDSGFYLCAWSRFDPAQHFGDGTRLSIL.

The V and J genes are TRBV28 and TRBJ1-2; the D gene is possibly TRBD1 (5 bases). CDR3 length: 15 residues. With 3 bases removed from V and 0 bases from J, the gap between germline ends came to 11 bases. The V gene's germline CDR1 is MDHEN and CDR2 SYDVKM. The CDR3 loop is CASSLVRATNYGYTF. DNA of the CDR3: TGTGCCAGCAGTTTGGTCAGGGCCACTAACTATGGCTACACCTTC.

The chain couples TRBV28 to TRBJ2-7; D remains ambiguous. Germline CDR1 is MDHEN and CDR2 is SYDVKM. The CDR3 sequence is 11 residues long. V was clipped by 8 bases and J by 7 bases, with 12 bases between them. CDR3: CASRRAREQYF. As DNA, the CDR3 is TGTGCCAGCCGGCGCGCGAGGGAGCAGTACTTC.

The rearrangement links TRBV18 to TRBJ2-1; D perhaps matches TRBD1 (5 bases). CDR3 length: 16 residues. Trimming left V 1 base short and J 0 bases short, with 10 bases between. Germline lookup yields CDR1 KGHSH and CDR2 LQKENI. CDR3 in DNA: TGTGCCAGCTCACCACTGGAGACAGCCTCCTACAATGAGCAGTTCTTC. Protein: CASSPLETASYNEQFF.

The chain uses TRBV2 and TRBJ2-7, with D possibly being TRBD1 (6 bases). CDR3 size: 12 residues. Germline CDR1 reads SNHLY; CDR2 reads FYNNEI. V dropped 7 bases and J dropped 1 base, with 8 bases sitting between them. CDR3 protein: CASTQGSYEQYF. The CDR3 coding sequence is TGTGCCAGCACACAGGGATCCTACGAGCAGTACTTC.

The V call is TRBV10-2, the J call TRBJ1-1, with no clear D. Germline loops: CDR1 WSHSY, CDR2 SAAADI. The V end was cut by 6 bases, the J end by 5 bases, with 13 bases between. This CDR3 is built from 13 residues. CDR3 nucleotides: TGCGCCAGCAGCCTTGGACTGGAGACTGAAGCTTTCTTT. As protein: CASSLGLETEAFF.

The chain carries TRBV13 and TRBJ1-4; D unresolved. Germline V gene sequence: CDR1 PRHDT, CDR2 FYEKMQ (reference sequence). Trimming removed 7 bases at V and 7 bases at J, with 13 bases between. The CDR3 loop spans 13 amino acids. CDR3 sequence: CASTGRRGEKLFF. The CDR3 DNA follows: TGTGCCAGCACCGGCAGGAGAGGTGAAAAACTGTTTTTT.

This chain uses TRBV4-1 with TRBJ1-2, with 7 bases fitting TRBD1. The V gene's germline CDR1 is MGHRA and CDR2 YSYEKL. This CDR3 contains 13 residues. Trimming removed 1 base from V and 6 bases from J; junction bases left unmatched: 2. In DNA, the CDR3 is TGCGCCAGCAGCCAAGTGGGACAGAATGGCTACACCTTC. Translating gives CASSQVGQNGYTF.

The V gene is TRBV7-9, the J gene TRBJ1-3; 10 bases fit TRBD1. Germline V gene sequence: CDR1 SEHNR, CDR2 FQNEAQ (reference sequence). CDR3 size: 14 residues. V was pared by 5 bases and J by 10 bases, with 8 bases of the junction left unmatched. CDR3 residues: CASSLTGTGVTIYF. The CDR3 DNA reads TGTGCCAGCAGCCTTACCGGGACAGGGGTGACCATATATTTT.

The CDR3 DNA follows: TGTGCCAGCAGCCCGAGGGTGAACACTGAAGCTTTCTTT. Its protein product is CASSPRVNTEAFF. The chain recombines TRBV13 with TRBJ1-1; D gene uncertain. The germline gives CDR1 PRHDT, CDR2 FYEKMQ (reference sequence). V lost 5 bases to trimming and J lost 0 bases, with 7 bases between them. The CDR3 is 13 amino acids.

This clone is a singleton in its sample. The rearrangement uses TRBV6-4 and TRBJ1-5; D is undetermined. V lost 2 bases and J lost 15, with 14 bases in between. Looked up from germline, CDR1 is MRHNA and CDR2 is SNTAGT. The CDR3 consists of 12 residues. The chain's CDR3 is CASSDGQEWTHF. In DNA form, the CDR3 reads TGTGCCAGCAGTGACGGCCAGGAATGGACGCATTTT.

This chain links TRBV4-1 with TRBJ1-5, with D unresolved. Trimming pared 1 base from V and 0 bases from J, leaving 10 bases between. From germline, CDR1 is MGHRA and CDR2 YSYEKL. The CDR3 has 16 amino acids. CDR3 nucleotide sequence: TGCGCCAGCAGCCAAGGGGCGGCTTATAGCAATCAGCCCCAGCATTTT. As protein: CASSQGAAYSNQPQHF.

The V gene is TRBV28, the J gene TRBJ2-7; 7 nucleotides agree with TRBD2. The V and J ends lost 8 bases and 1 base, in that order; junction bases with no gene match: 11. This CDR3 spans 15 amino acids. Germline CDR1 is MDHEN and CDR2 is SYDVKM. The DNA for the CDR3 is TGTGCCAGCGGCGGAGGGAGGGTCCCTTCCTACGAGCAGTACTTC. Translation gives CASGGGRVPSYEQYF.

DNA of the CDR3: TGTGCCAGCAGTTTATTCGTGCAGCTTACCAATGAGCAGTTCTTC. This codes for CASSLFVQLTNEQFF. The gene calls are TRBV27 and TRBJ2-1; D uncertain. The V end lost 1 base, the J end lost 6 bases, and 13 bases lay between the germline ends. The CDR3 is 15 amino acids. Germline V CDR1 and CDR2: MNHEY, SMNVEV (reference sequence).

V usage is TRBV7-9 and J usage is TRBJ2-5; 7 nucleotides align to TRBD2. Germline values: CDR1 SEHNR, CDR2 FQNEAQ (reference sequence). This CDR3 comprises 14 residues. Trimming at V came to 7 bases and at J to 1 base, leaving 6 bases not matched to a gene. CDR3 nucleotides: TGTGCCAGCATGGGGAGGGACCTCCAAGAGACCCAGTACTTC. This encodes CASMGRDLQETQYF.

The J gene is TRBJ2-5, the V gene TRBV28; D is unresolved. Germline V gene lookup returns CDR1 MDHEN and CDR2 SYDVKM. The CDR3 is 12 amino acids. Trimming shortened V by 2 bases and J by 5 bases, and 6 bases separated the two germline ends. CDR3 nucleotide sequence: TGTGCCAGCAGTTTACTTTTGGAGACCCAGTACTTC. Its protein product is CASSLLLETQYF. Drawing the rest from reference TRBV28 and TRBJ2-5, the complete variable domain is DVKVTQSSRYLVKRTGEKVFLECVQDMDHENMFWYRQDPGLGLRLIYFSYDVKMKEKGDIPEGYSVSREKKERFSLILESASTNQTSMYLCASSLLLETQYFGPGTRLLVL.